These 4 T cell receptor beta chains came from one sample sequenced in a study of response to subunit inactivated influenza vaccine. One entry per CDR3 protein results from TCRdb running MiXCR on the RT-PCR reads. The table records fewer than 700,000 distinct CDR3 sequences, under 15% of them present only once. Material: PBMCs from blood, obtained 40 to 50 days after vaccination. These receptor sequences come from a man over 45 who received an inactivated influenza vaccine.

The chain's CDR3 is CASSLARWEGRSYEQYF. The DNA of the CDR3 is TGTGCCAGCAGTTTAGCGCGCTGGGAGGGCCGGTCCTACGAGCAGTACTTC. The J gene is TRBJ2-7, the V gene TRBV12-3 or TRBV12-4, with 7 bases identical to TRBD2. The V segment lost 0 bases and the J segment 1 base; nucleotides outside the gene matches: 9. This CDR3 is 17 amino acids long.

There are many counts of this clonotype. The chain is built from TRBV7-2 and TRBJ1-6, with TRBD1 identical over 8 bases. CDR3 length: 16 amino acids. The germline V gene has CDR1 SGHTA and CDR2 FQGNSA. V shed 1 base, J shed 7 bases, and the junction held 6 bases outside the gene matches. The CDR3 nucleotides are TGTGCCAGCAGCTTAGTATTGGACAGGGAGAATTCACCCCTCCACTTT. It translates to CASSLVLDRENSPLHF.

This clonotype was found a few times. The chain recombines TRBV5-4 with TRBJ2-7; D call uncertain. This CDR3 region has 14 residues. Trimming took off 2 bases at V and 2 bases at J, with 11 bases between the two ends. CDR1 SGHNT and CDR2 YYREEE come from the germline V gene (reference sequence). The CDR3 nucleotides are TGTGCCAGCAGCTTAAAGGACGGCACCTACGAGCAGTACTTC. Translated: CASSLKDGTYEQYF. The full variable domain, its missing parts supplied by reference TRBV5-4 and TRBJ2-7, is ETGVTQSPTHLIKTRGQQVTLRCSSQSGHNTVSWYQQALGQGPQFIFQYYREEENGRGNFPPRFSGLQFPNYSSELNVNALELDDSALYLCASSLKDGTYEQYFGPGTRLTVT.

This clonotype was counted a few times. This sequence joins TRBV6-2 or TRBV6-3 and TRBJ2-1; 10 bases are a match to TRBD1. The CDR3 contains 17 residues. The V segment lost 3 bases and the J segment 3 bases; nucleotides outside the gene matches: 8. Germline CDR1 and CDR2: MNHEY and SVGEGT. CDR3 amino acids: CASSYALGTGDYNEQFF. In DNA, the CDR3 is TGTGCCAGCAGTTATGCCCTCGGGACAGGGGACTACAATGAGCAGTTCTTC.